The present T cell receptor (beta chain) was sequenced within a study of radiation and T cells in renal cell carcinoma. Study findings and constraints: No pretreatment tumor biopsies were available for baseline clonotypes.

Trimming stripped 0 bases from V and 9 bases from J, with 24 bases between. Germline CDR1 reads LGHNA; CDR2 reads YSLEER. The CDR3 is made up of 17 amino acids. Data came from immunoSEQ multiplex PCR; TCRdb stores just in-frame clones and leaves some out. The sample includes about 140,000 clones, 70% to 90% of them seen just once. Time point denoted: blood 4 weeks post-SBRT, at nephrectomy. The treatment denotes: 15 Gy SBRT to primary tumor, nephrectomy 4 weeks later. Nephrectomy followed 15 Gy stereotactic body radiation by 4 weeks. Radiation-treated patients gave blood at baseline, week 2 and week 4. This renal cell carcinoma was of the clear cell type. Comments on this clone: Its antigen is unidentified.

The chain has TRBV4-3 and TRBJ2-7, with D possibly matching TRBD2 (6 bases). The receptor was derived from a woman in her forties or fifties with renal cell carcinoma. The input for sequencing was blood, taken from a patient whose treatment included radiotherapy and nephrectomy. The CDR3 DNA is TGCGCCAGCAGCCAAGATTGGCCACCAGGAGGGGTTTATTGGCAGTACTTC. It encodes CASSQDWPPGGVYWQYF.